This TCR beta chain appears in the sequencing data of a study of vaccination effects on CD4 cells after COVID-19. This CDR3 is 16 amino acids long. The germline CDR1 and CDR2 sequences are MNHNS and SASEGT. V was clipped by 3 bases and J by 6 bases; unmatched bases: 11. The data were produced by immunoSEQ multiplex PCR, yet TCRdb's version contains in-frame clones alone and is incomplete. Of about 66,000 clones in the sample, around 69% are singletons; the top ten hold 2% to 2.5%. The culture ran for 9 to 11 days, and then CD4+ T cells were isolated. Every participant took two doses of the BNT162b2 or mRNA-1273 vaccine. Concerning this clone: Its antigen is currently unknown.

The V and J genes are TRBV6-1 and TRBJ2-1, with 7 nucleotides matching TRBD2. Sequenced material: CD4+ T cells from PBMCs cultured without peptide, taken after COVID-19 vaccination. The TCR originated in a human donor who received a COVID-19 vaccine. CDR3 amino acids: CASSDRDPGGFNEQFF. The CDR3 bases are TGTGCCAGCAGTGATCGCGACCCCGGGGGGTTCAATGAGCAGTTCTTC.